What follows describes a single T cell receptor beta chain. Its matching antigen is unknown. The entry originates in a study of cytomegalovirus exposure and HLA in healthy donors. Study-level results: Accurate prediction of HLA-A and HLA-B alleles (for most subjects) was reportedly achieved from TCR beta sequences. In a later analysis, V- and J-gene trimming of beta chains associated with a DCLRE1C missense variant, replicated independently.

J gave up 5 bases and V 0 bases, and 9 bases lay outside the gene matches. CDR1 and CDR2 (germline): LGHNA, YSLEER. CDR3 length equals 17 residues. The PCR was carried out with 60 Vbeta primers and 13 Jbeta primers. TCRdb's table, derived via immunoSEQ multiplex PCR, lists solely in-frame clones and lacks some. The sample has roughly 58,000 clones; around 83% are singletons. The sample taken for sequencing was PBMCs. The chain combines TRBV4-3 with TRBJ2-3, with 9 bases fitting TRBD2. The clonotype originates from a human donor in good health. For the CDR3, the DNA is TGCGCCAGCAGCCAAGATGGGAGCGGGGGGCGGGAAGATACGCAGTATTTT. Translation gives CASSQDGSGGREDTQYF.